The 22 T cell receptor beta chains below come from one sample, sequenced in a study of blood T cells in healthy people across ages. A second PCR, run for roughly 7 to 12 cycles, used a sample-barcoded 5' primer plus a J-beta primer mix. MiXCR, applied by TCRdb to the 5' RACE reads, yields one record per CDR3 protein. In the table there are some 1 million distinct CDR3 sequences, 45% of which are singletons. The specimen was blood. Receptors were obtained from a woman aged 55-70 years in good health.

This clonotype has just one count. The chain carries TRBV6-6 and TRBJ2-2; D remains ambiguous. V was trimmed by 2 bases and J by 0 bases, leaving 4 bases between them. CDR3 length equals 14 residues. CDR1 is MNHNY, CDR2 SVGAGI, per germline (reference sequence). This chain's CDR3 is CASSYLANTGELFF. The DNA for the CDR3 is TGTGCCAGCAGTTACCTAGCGAACACCGGGGAGCTGTTTTTT.

V usage is TRBV28 and J usage is TRBJ2-5; tentatively, D is TRBD1 (6 bases). Germline-derived CDR1 and CDR2 are MDHEN and SYDVKM. V lost 3 bases to trimming and J lost 11 bases, with 22 bases between them. The CDR3 spans 15 residues. CDR3 nucleotide sequence: TGTGCCAGCAGTTTTATAGAGGGGGATGGCGGTGAGCAGTACTTC. Protein sequence: CASSFIEGDGGEQYF.

This clonotype was seen a handful of times. This chain links TRBV12-3 or TRBV12-4 with TRBJ1-2; tentative D call: TRBD1 (5 bases). The CDR3 is 14 residues long. V lost 1 base and J lost 2, with 8 bases in between. The CDR3 spells CASSLEGRNYGYTF. The CDR3 nucleotides read TGTGCCAGCAGTTTAGAGGGGAGGAACTATGGCTACACCTTC.

The J gene is TRBJ2-3, the V gene TRBV27, with a weak D call TRBD2 (5 bases). The CDR3 consists of 16 residues. Germline loops: CDR1 MNHEY, CDR2 SMNVEV (reference sequence). Trimming removed 6 bases from V and 0 bases from J, with 16 bases in between. The CDR3 DNA sequence: TGTGCCAGCAGGGCCGCGGGCTCCCCTAGCACAGATACGCAGTATTTT. It codes for CASRAAGSPSTDTQYF.

The V gene is TRBV7-9, the J gene TRBJ2-1, with 9 bases that match TRBD2. Germline V lookup: CDR1 SEHNR, CDR2 FQNEAQ (reference sequence). The CDR3 contains 14 residues. Trimming removed 8 bases from V and 0 bases from J; junction bases left unmatched: 2. The CDR3 sequence: CASFSGSSYNEQFF. DNA for the CDR3: TGTGCCAGCTTTAGCGGGAGCTCCTACAATGAGCAGTTCTTC. Full variable domain (remainder filled in from reference TRBV7-9 and TRBJ2-1): DTGVSQNPRHKITKRGQNVTFRCDPISEHNRLYWYRQTLGQGPEFLTYFQNEAQLEKSRLLSDRFSAERPKGSFSTLEIQRTEQGDSAMYLCASFSGSSYNEQFFGPGTRLTVL.

Only a few counts were recorded for this clonotype. V and J are TRBV7-6 and TRBJ2-5; tentatively, D is TRBD2 (5 bases). Germline V gene sequence: CDR1 SGHVS, CDR2 FNYEAQ. With 5 bases removed from V and 6 bases from J, the gap between germline ends came to 16 bases. This CDR3 is built from 14 residues. CDR3 sequence reads: CASSPPRVDKTQYF. In DNA, the CDR3 is TGTGCCAGCAGCCCCCCGCGGGTTGATAAGACCCAGTACTTC.

The V and J genes are TRBV28 and TRBJ2-1; tentatively, D is TRBD2 (5 bases). Germline CDR1 is MDHEN and CDR2 is SYDVKM. Trimming stripped 3 bases from V and 5 bases from J, with 8 bases between. This CDR3 region has 13 residues. The CDR3 loop is CASSFGSDNEQFF. CDR3 DNA sequence: TGTGCCAGCAGTTTCGGTAGCGACAATGAGCAGTTCTTC.

V usage is TRBV29-1 and J usage is TRBJ2-7; D tentatively fits TRBD1 or TRBD2 (5 bases each). Germline values: CDR1 SQVTM, CDR2 ANQGSEA. V was shortened by 6 bases and J by 0 bases, with 15 bases between the two germline ends. This CDR3 is 14 amino acids long. Here the CDR3 reads CSVVQDGTSYEQYF. The CDR3 bases are TGCAGCGTCGTACAGGACGGGACCTCCTACGAGCAGTACTTC.

The gene calls are TRBV12-5 and TRBJ2-7; TRBD1 might be the D (6 bases). The CDR3 runs to 15 residues. Trimming took off 1 base at V and 3 bases at J, with 13 bases between the two ends. Germline assignment: CDR1 LGHNT and CDR2 FRNRAP. The DNA for the CDR3 is TGTGCTAGTGGTTTGGCCCGGGGACAAGGCTACGAGCAGTACTTC. The encoded protein is CASGLARGQGYEQYF.

Concerning this clonotype itself: A much larger clone lies a single base off, so this may be a read error. This rearrangement joins TRBV20-1 to TRBJ2-7; D may match TRBD1 or TRBD2 (5 bases each). CDR3 size: 16 residues. V lost 1 base and J lost 2, with 18 bases in between. Germline V gene lookup returns CDR1 DFQATT and CDR2 SNEGSKA (reference sequence). CDR3 DNA: TGCAGTGCTAGAGGTCCGGGACGAGCGACGGCCTACGAGCAGTACTTC. Its protein product is CSARGPGRATAYEQYF.

The rearrangement joins TRBV21-1 to TRBJ2-7; the table's D gene call, TRBD2, was not cross checked with the DNA. TRBV21-1 is a listed pseudogene. The CDR3 is 17 amino acids. This CDR3 is CASSSTSGRLSSYEQYF. The CDR3 nucleotides read TGTGCCAGCAGCAGTACTAGCGGGAGGCTGAGCTCCTACGAGCAGTACTTC.

This clonotype was seen just once. V and J are TRBV6-5 and TRBJ2-1, with D unresolved. Germline values: CDR1 MNHEY, CDR2 SVGAGI. The CDR3 loop spans 14 amino acids. Trimming left V 2 bases short and J 7 bases short, with 12 bases between. This CDR3 is CASSYLGPVNEQFF. The CDR3 region has the DNA TGTGCCAGCAGTTACCTAGGCCCCGTTAATGAGCAGTTCTTC.

The chain links TRBV28 to TRBJ1-6; the D is unclear. V lost 0 bases, J lost 7 bases, and 7 bases lay in between. Germline V gene sequence: CDR1 MDHEN, CDR2 SYDVKM. This CDR3 is built from 14 residues. The CDR3 DNA is TGTGCCAGCAGTTTATGGGGTCTGAATTCACCCCTCCACTTT. Amino acid sequence: CASSLWGLNSPLHF.

Only a few counts were recorded for this clonotype. The chain carries TRBV9 and TRBJ2-3, with 11 bases lining up with TRBD2. This CDR3 is built from 15 residues. Per the germline V gene, CDR1 is SGDLS and CDR2 is YYNGEE. Trimming cost V 2 bases and J 3 bases; bases outside gene matches: 2. The DNA of the CDR3 is TGTGCCAGCAGCGTTCTAGCGGGAGGTACAGATACGCAGTATTTT. Translating gives CASSVLAGGTDTQYF.

This chain connects TRBV30 to TRBJ2-1, with D possibly being TRBD2 (6 bases). Germline CDR1 is GTSNPN and CDR2 is SVGIG (reference sequence). Trimming removed 0 bases at V and 10 bases at J, with 10 bases between. The length of the CDR3 is 12 residues. CDR3 in DNA: TGTGCCTGGAGTGTAAGCGGGTGGGAGCAGTTCTTC. Residues: CAWSVSGWEQFF. The full variable domain, in which reference TRBV30 and TRBJ2-1 provide the parts outside the CDR3, is SQTIHQWPATLVQPVGSPLSLECTVEGTSNPNLYWYRQAAGRGLQLLFYSVGIGQISSEVPQNLSASRPQDRQFILSSKKLLLSDSGFYLCAWSVSGWEQFFGPGTRLTVL.

The chain recombines TRBV6-2 or TRBV6-3 with TRBJ2-4; D possibly corresponds to TRBD2 (5 bases). Trimming pared 2 bases from V and 0 bases from J, leaving 11 bases between. The CDR3 loop spans 16 amino acids. Germline V CDR1 and CDR2: MNHEY, SVGEGT. Written as DNA, the CDR3 is TGTGCCAGCAGTTACCGGCGGGCCTTAGCCAAAAACATTCAGTACTTC. Encoded protein: CASSYRRALAKNIQYF.

This sequence joins TRBV10-1 and TRBJ2-1, with 7 bases that match TRBD2. Looked up from germline, CDR1 is WNHNN and CDR2 is SYGVQD (reference sequence). The CDR3 is 13 residues long. V lost 5 bases, J lost 7 bases, and 5 bases stayed unmatched. The CDR3 sequence is CASSPSGMNEQFF. As DNA, the CDR3 is TGCGCCAGCAGTCCGAGCGGGATGAATGAGCAGTTCTTC.

This clonotype was detected ten times or more. The chain combines TRBV6-1 with TRBJ1-5; 7 bases fit TRBD1. Germline V CDR1 and CDR2: MNHNS, SASEGT. Trimming removed 2 bases from V and 6 bases from J; junction bases left unmatched: 7. The length of the CDR3 is 15 residues. The DNA for the CDR3 is TGTGCCAGCAGTGAAAACAGGGGATGGGGTCAGCCCCAGCATTTT. Protein product: CASSENRGWGQPQHF.

This chain connects TRBV7-6 to TRBJ2-7, with D perhaps matching TRBD1 (5 bases). Trimming stripped 2 bases from V and 7 bases from J, with 27 bases between. CDR1 is SGHVS, CDR2 FNYEAQ, per germline. This CDR3 comprises 18 residues. The CDR3 loop is CASSLSDLDPRVHNEQYF. The CDR3 coding sequence is TGTGCCAGCAGCTTAAGTGATCTGGACCCCAGGGTACACAATGAGCAGTACTTC.

This clonotype was observed many times. This chain uses TRBV29-1 with TRBJ2-5; a weak D match, TRBD1 (6 bases). Germline V gene data show CDR1 as SQVTM and CDR2 as ANQGSEA. Trimming shortened V by 6 bases and J by 5 bases, and 16 bases separated the two germline ends. The CDR3 runs to 13 residues. CDR3 protein: CSVPLGGGETQYF. CDR3 DNA: TGCAGCGTCCCCCTTGGGGGCGGTGAGACCCAGTACTTC.

This chain links TRBV7-9 with TRBJ2-3; D is uncertain. The CDR3 contains 14 residues. CDR1 and CDR2 (germline): SEHNR, FQNEAQ (reference sequence). Deletions cut 4 bases from V and 3 bases from J, with 11 bases between. This CDR3 reads CASSSDPRTDTQYF. Here the CDR3 DNA reads TGTGCCAGCAGCTCCGACCCTAGGACAGATACGCAGTATTTT.

This rearrangement joins TRBV4-2 to TRBJ1-2, with D hard to call. There are 14 residues in the CDR3. V shed 0 bases and J shed 8 bases, with 13 bases lying between them. CDR1 LGHNA and CDR2 YNFKEQ come from the germline V gene. The DNA of the CDR3 is TGTGCCAGCAGCCAAGATGAACAACAGCACGGCTACACCTTC. Amino acid sequence: CASSQDEQQHGYTF.